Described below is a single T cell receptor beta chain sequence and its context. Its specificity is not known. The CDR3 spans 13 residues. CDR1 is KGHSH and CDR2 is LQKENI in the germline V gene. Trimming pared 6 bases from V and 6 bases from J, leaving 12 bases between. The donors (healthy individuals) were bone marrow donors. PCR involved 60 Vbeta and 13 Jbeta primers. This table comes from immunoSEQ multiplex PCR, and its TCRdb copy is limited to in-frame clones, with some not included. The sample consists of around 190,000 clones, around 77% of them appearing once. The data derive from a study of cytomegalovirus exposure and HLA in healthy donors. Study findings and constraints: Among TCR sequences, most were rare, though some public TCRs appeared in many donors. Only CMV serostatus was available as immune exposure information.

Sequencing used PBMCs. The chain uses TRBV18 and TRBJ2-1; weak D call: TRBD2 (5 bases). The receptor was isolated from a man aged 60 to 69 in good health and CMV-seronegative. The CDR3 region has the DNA TGTGCCAGCTCCCCGGACTCGACCAATGAGCAGTTCTTC. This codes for CASSPDSTNEQFF.